One and the same sample provided the 28 T cell receptor beta chains below, sequenced in a study of regulatory T cells in long-lasting Graves disease. Noted time point: persistent/refractory GD, antithyroid drugs over 5 years with positive TRAb. RNA isolated from PBMCs was used to make the TCR library. Relying on iRepertoire HTBI primers and Arm-PCR of CDR3 regions, the team built TCR beta libraries. Via MiXCR, TCRdb re-called the multiplex PCR reads, giving one row per CDR3 protein. The sample has about 460,000 distinct CDR3 sequences; roughly 23% are singletons. Here the sequenced sample was peripheral blood mononuclear cells (PBMCs), taken when the disease was refractory, from a patient treated with antithyroid drugs. All receptors come from a female donor with Graves disease.

There are a few counts of this clonotype. V is TRBV10-3 and J is TRBJ2-2; 12 bases fit TRBD2. V lost 0 bases to trimming and J lost 4 bases; unmatched junction nucleotides: 0. Germline lookup yields CDR1 ENHRY and CDR2 SYGVKD. The CDR3 runs to 16 residues. The CDR3 loop reads CAISESTSGGTGELFF. Here the CDR3 DNA reads TGTGCCATCAGTGAGTCGACTAGCGGGGGCACCGGGGAGCTGTTTTTT.

This clonotype occurred many times. The chain employs TRBV28 and TRBJ1-4; D ambiguous. Germline CDR1 is MDHEN and CDR2 is SYDVKM. V was trimmed by 7 bases and J by 5 bases, leaving 5 bases between them. CDR3 length: 11 residues. This CDR3 reads CASIWNEKLFF. DNA of the CDR3: TGTGCCAGCATATGGAATGAAAAACTGTTTTTT.

This clonotype was counted at least ten times. The V gene is TRBV28, the J gene TRBJ2-7, with 14 nucleotides matching TRBD2. The CDR3 has 16 amino acids. The germline V gene has CDR1 MDHEN and CDR2 SYDVKM. J gave up 6 bases and V 6 bases, and 10 bases lay outside the gene matches. CDR3 amino acids: CASSPVTSGRASEQYF. CDR3 in DNA: TGTGCCAGCAGCCCCGTGACTAGCGGGAGGGCCTCCGAGCAGTACTTC.

This clonotype came up a few times. The chain has TRBV19 and TRBJ2-2; D may be TRBD2 (6 bases). The CDR3 length is 15 residues. Between the trimmed V and J ends, which lost 3 bases and 2 bases, there was a span of 10 bases. Per the germline V gene, CDR1 is LNHDA and CDR2 is SQIVND (reference sequence). CDR3 protein: CASSIGGRNTGELFF. CDR3 DNA sequence: TGTGCCAGTAGTATCGGGGGTCGAAACACCGGGGAGCTGTTTTTT. Variable domain in full (rest from reference TRBV19 and TRBJ2-2): DGGITQSPKYLFRKEGQNVTLSCEQNLNHDAMYWYRQDPGQGLRLIYYSQIVNDFQKGDIAEGYSVSREKKESFPLTVTSAQKNPTAFYLCASSIGGRNTGELFFGEGSRLTVL.

The table lists this clonotype with many counts. J is TRBJ2-5 and V is TRBV6-1; perhaps TRBD1 as D (6 bases). V lost 6 bases, J lost 1 base, and 18 bases lay in between. The CDR3 runs to 16 residues. CDR1 and CDR2 (germline): MNHNS, SASEGT. The chain's CDR3 is CASSAALGTSQETQYF. The CDR3 DNA follows: TGTGCCAGCAGCGCGGCCCTCGGGACAAGCCAAGAGACCCAGTACTTC.

This clonotype was counted ten times or more. CDR3 DNA sequence: TGTGCCAGCAGCTTAGTCGTATTCTCCTACGAGCAGTACTTC. Translated: CASSLVVFSYEQYF. The chain couples TRBV11-2 to TRBJ2-7; D unresolved. The V end lost 1 base, the J end lost 0 bases, and 7 bases lay between the germline ends. This CDR3 spans 14 amino acids. Germline CDR1 is SGHAT and CDR2 is FQNNGV. The variable domain in full, completed from reference TRBV11-2 and TRBJ2-7, reads EAGVAQSPRYKIIEKRQSVAFWCNPISGHATLYWYQQILGQGPKLLIQFQNNGVVDDSQLPKDRFSAERLKGVDSTLKIQPAKLEDSAVYLCASSLVVFSYEQYFGPGTRLTVT.

At least ten counts were recorded for this clonotype. This chain links TRBV27 with TRBJ1-1; the match to TRBD1 covers 8 bases. The CDR3 contains 15 residues. The germline V gene encodes CDR1 MNHEY and CDR2 SMNVEV (reference sequence). V was pared by 7 bases and J by 0 bases, with 7 bases of the junction left unmatched. The CDR3 region is CASKRTGLMNTEAFF. CDR3 nucleotides: TGTGCCAGCAAAAGGACAGGGCTTATGAACACTGAAGCTTTCTTT.

J is TRBJ1-2 and V is TRBV6-1; TRBD1 might be the D (6 bases). This CDR3 is built from 12 residues. Trimming pared 5 bases from V and 7 bases from J, leaving 11 bases between. The V gene's germline CDR1 is MNHNS and CDR2 SASEGT. CDR3 residues: CASSHGQFGYTF. The CDR3 DNA sequence: TGTGCCAGCAGTCACGGACAGTTTGGCTACACCTTC.

This chain links TRBV19 with TRBJ2-2, with 13 positions matching TRBD2. From germline, CDR1 is LNHDA and CDR2 SQIVND (reference sequence). The CDR3 length is 16 residues. The V and J ends lost 4 bases and 1 base, in that order; junction bases with no gene match: 0. CDR3 protein: CASSRLAGGNTGELFF. The CDR3 nucleotides are TGTGCCAGTAGTAGACTAGCGGGAGGGAACACCGGGGAGCTGTTTTTT.

This clonotype was recorded many times. V usage is TRBV12-3 or TRBV12-4 and J usage is TRBJ1-4; D is unresolved. V lost 8 bases to trimming and J lost 1 base, with 11 bases between them. The length of the CDR3 is 14 residues. CDR3 residues: CASHERETNEKLFF. The CDR3 bases are TGTGCCAGCCATGAGAGGGAAACTAATGAAAAACTGTTTTTT.

This clonotype was detected many times. The J gene is TRBJ2-7, the V gene TRBV27; 7 positions agree with TRBD1. The junction had 3 bases not matched to a gene; V was cut back by 1 base and J by 0 bases. Germline CDR1 reads MNHEY; CDR2 reads SMNVEV (reference sequence). The CDR3 is 15 residues long. The CDR3 DNA reads as TGTGCCAGCAGTTTATTAGGGGGCTACTCCTACGAGCAGTACTTC. It is translated as CASSLLGGYSYEQYF.

This clonotype appeared many times. The chain has TRBV24-1 and TRBJ1-2; D not resolved. The V gene's germline CDR1 is KGHDR and CDR2 SFDVKD. CDR3 length equals 15 residues. Trimming stripped 3 bases from V and 4 bases from J, with 14 bases between. The CDR3 is CATSDGAGGSYGYTF. CDR3 bases: TGTGCCACCAGTGATGGTGCAGGCGGGAGCTATGGCTACACCTTC.

This clonotype was seen only a few times. This sequence joins TRBV7-8 and TRBJ1-1, with 9 bases that match TRBD1. Germline V lookup: CDR1 SGHVS, CDR2 FQNEAQ. Trimming at V came to 6 bases and at J to 11 bases, leaving 4 bases not matched to a gene. CDR3 size: 11 residues. In nucleotides, the CDR3 is TGTGCCAGCAGATCGGGACAGGGCGCTTTCTTT. Translated, it gives CASRSGQGAFF.

This clonotype came up many times. The V and J genes are TRBV11-2 and TRBJ2-5; D unclear. Deletions cut 1 base from V and 0 bases from J, with 9 bases between. The CDR3 is 15 amino acids. Germline CDR1 and CDR2: SGHAT and FQNNGV. In nucleotides, the CDR3 is TGTGCCAGCAGCTTAGCAGCGTCGAACCAAGAGACCCAGTACTTC. Its protein is CASSLAASNQETQYF. Full variable domain (missing parts from reference TRBV11-2 and TRBJ2-5): EAGVAQSPRYKIIEKRQSVAFWCNPISGHATLYWYQQILGQGPKLLIQFQNNGVVDDSQLPKDRFSAERLKGVDSTLKIQPAKLEDSAVYLCASSLAASNQETQYFGPGTRLLVL.

The CDR3 DNA follows: TGTGCCAGCTGTGGGAGCAGGGACTACGAGCAGTACTTC. This encodes CASCGSRDYEQYF. The V and J genes are TRBV6-1 and TRBJ2-7; the D gene could be TRBD1 or TRBD2 (5 bases each). V was shortened by 8 bases and J by 3 bases, with 14 bases between the two germline ends. This CDR3 is 13 amino acids long. Germline loops: CDR1 MNHNS, CDR2 SASEGT.

This chain connects TRBV20-1 to TRBJ1-4; a possible D gene is TRBD1 (6 bases). V gave up 3 bases and J gave up 6 bases, with 14 bases separating them. This CDR3 contains 14 residues. Germline-derived CDR1 and CDR2 are DFQATT and SNEGSKA (reference sequence). CDR3 in amino acids: CSAREGTRHEKLFF. The CDR3 nucleotides are TGCAGTGCTAGGGAGGGGACAAGACATGAAAAACTGTTTTTT.

This clonotype was found many times. The junction does not match germline at one end; this may be a read error. This chain joins TRBV12-3 or TRBV12-4 and TRBJ2-7, with D possibly being TRBD2 (6 bases). The CDR3 length is 11 residues. Here the CDR3 reads CASSLGLRLNF. CDR3 DNA sequence: TGTGCCAGCAGCCTAGGACTACGCCTGAACTTC.

In this sample, this clonotype turned up many times. J is TRBJ1-5 and V is TRBV6-1; 11 bases fit TRBD1. This CDR3 is built from 15 residues. The ends lost 5 bases at V and 6 bases at J; junction bases unmatched: 6. In germline, CDR1 is MNHNS, CDR2 SASEGT. In DNA form, the CDR3 reads TGTGCCAGCAGTAAATGGACAGGGGGCCGTCAGCCCCAGCATTTT. Its protein is CASSKWTGGRQPQHF.

The sample holds many counts of this clonotype. This chain uses TRBV20-1 with TRBJ2-7, with 8 bases lining up with TRBD1. V shed 5 bases, J shed 3 bases, and the junction held 6 bases outside the gene matches. Germline lookup yields CDR1 DFQATT and CDR2 SNEGSKA (reference sequence). This CDR3 spans 13 amino acids. As DNA, the CDR3 is TGCAGTGCTTCCGGGACAGGCCTCTACGAGCAGTACTTC. Encoded protein: CSASGTGLYEQYF.

This clonotype was seen at least ten times. The gene calls are TRBV28 and TRBJ1-5, with D tentatively TRBD1 (5 bases). The germline V and J ends were trimmed by 2 bases and 3 bases, with 11 bases remaining between them. This CDR3 spans 15 amino acids. CDR1 MDHEN and CDR2 SYDVKM come from the germline V gene. Here the CDR3 DNA reads TGTGCCAGCAGTTTAATTTCAGGGAACAATCAGCCCCAGCATTTT. Protein product: CASSLISGNNQPQHF.

This clonotype was observed at least ten times. The chain employs TRBV29-1 and TRBJ1-2, with D uncertain. CDR1 and CDR2 from the germline V gene are SQVTM and ANQGSEA. V was clipped by 4 bases and J by 8 bases, with 14 bases between them. The CDR3 contains 12 residues. CDR3 sequence: CSVVANIVGYTF. For the CDR3, the DNA is TGCAGCGTTGTAGCGAACATCGTGGGCTACACCTTC.

This clonotype was detected only a few times. The genes are TRBV18 and TRBJ2-7, with TRBD2 as a possible D gene (6 bases). The CDR3 extends over 14 amino acids. The germline V gene has CDR1 KGHSH and CDR2 LQKENI. Trimming took off 3 bases at V and 3 bases at J, with 12 bases between the two ends. The CDR3 region has the DNA TGTGCCAGCTCACCGGGAGGCCCTTACTACGAGCAGTACTTC. Its protein product is CASSPGGPYYEQYF.

This sequence joins TRBV20-1 and TRBJ1-5, with a possible D match to TRBD1 (5 bases). Trimming took off 7 bases at V and 3 bases at J, with 16 bases between the two ends. The CDR3 covers 14 residues. CDR1 and CDR2 (germline): DFQATT, SNEGSKA (reference sequence). The CDR3, as DNA: TGCAGTGTTTCGGCGGGGGACCTCAATCAGCCCCAGCATTTT. Translating it yields CSVSAGDLNQPQHF.

The rearrangement links TRBV5-4 to TRBJ2-7, with D perhaps TRBD1 or TRBD2 (5 bases each). The CDR3 has 12 residues. The V end was cut by 4 bases, the J end by 11 bases, with 16 bases between. CDR1 SGHNT and CDR2 YYREEE come from the germline V gene (reference sequence). CDR3 DNA sequence: TGTGCCAGCAGCACCGGGACCACCTCTGAGTACTTC. It translates to CASSTGTTSEYF.

Ten or more counts support this clonotype. V and J are TRBV28 and TRBJ1-2; D unresolved. V lost 2 bases, J lost 4 bases, and 5 bases lay in between. Germline assignment: CDR1 MDHEN and CDR2 SYDVKM. The CDR3 is 12 amino acids. The CDR3 is CASSLMGYGYTF. CDR3 DNA: TGTGCCAGCAGTTTAATGGGCTATGGCTACACCTTC.

This clonotype was detected a few times. This chain joins TRBV20-1 and TRBJ1-6; D is unresolved. The CDR3 extends over 13 amino acids. The ends were cut back, 6 bases at V and 8 bases at J, with 14 bases in the middle. Germline CDR1 reads DFQATT; CDR2 reads SNEGSKA (reference sequence). CDR3 sequence: CSAPIRADSPLHF. The CDR3 nucleotides are TGCAGTGCCCCGATCCGAGCGGATTCACCCCTCCACTTT.

This clonotype was counted at least ten times. The DNA for the CDR3 is TGTGCCAGCAGGAGGGACAGGGGGCATATTGGTGAAAAACTGTTTTTT. Translation: CASRRDRGHIGEKLFF. The V and J genes are TRBV12-3 or TRBV12-4 and TRBJ1-4; 12 nucleotides align to TRBD1. The CDR3 is made up of 16 amino acids. V trimming: 6 bases; J trimming: 7 bases; junction bases outside the gene matches: 9.

This rearrangement joins TRBV7-9 to TRBJ1-1; D is unresolved. From germline, CDR1 is SEHNR and CDR2 FQNEAQ (reference sequence). Trimming cost V 1 base and J 11 bases, with 8 bases left between them. This CDR3 has 11 amino acids. CDR3 DNA: TGTGCCAGCAGCTTAGAAGACTTGGCTTTCTTT. Amino acid sequence: CASSLEDLAFF. The full variable domain, in which reference TRBV7-9 and TRBJ1-1 provide the parts outside the CDR3, is DTGVSQNPRHKITKRGQNVTFRCDPISEHNRLYWYRQTLGQGPEFLTYFQNEAQLEKSRLLSDRFSAERPKGSFSTLEIQRTEQGDSAMYLCASSLEDLAFFGQGTRLTVV.